This TCR beta chain is drawn from a study of identical twins. Study observations and caveats: Out-of-frame alpha sequences common to twins exhibited a surplus of low generation probability.

There are many counts of this clonotype. The antigen is unknown. With template switching, a universal primer site was added, and the cDNA carried unique molecular identifiers. One entry per CDR3 protein results from TCRdb running MiXCR on the 5' RACE reads. The profile shows fewer than 650,000 distinct CDR3 sequences, 9% to 10% of them singletons. All of the donors were Caucasians in good health. The same data also went into a second study, on yellow fever vaccine responses in identical twins.

The sample taken for sequencing was PBMCs. The sequence was collected from a woman under 30 in good health.

The CDR3 protein is CASSLQTGKYEQYF. The DNA of the CDR3 is TGTGCCAGCAGCTTACAGACGGGCAAGTACGAGCAGTACTTC. The chain has TRBV11-2 and TRBJ2-7; no clear D. Germline CDR1 SGHAT, CDR2 FQNNGV. Trimming cost V 2 bases and J 4 bases, with 12 bases left between them. The CDR3 is made up of 14 amino acids.